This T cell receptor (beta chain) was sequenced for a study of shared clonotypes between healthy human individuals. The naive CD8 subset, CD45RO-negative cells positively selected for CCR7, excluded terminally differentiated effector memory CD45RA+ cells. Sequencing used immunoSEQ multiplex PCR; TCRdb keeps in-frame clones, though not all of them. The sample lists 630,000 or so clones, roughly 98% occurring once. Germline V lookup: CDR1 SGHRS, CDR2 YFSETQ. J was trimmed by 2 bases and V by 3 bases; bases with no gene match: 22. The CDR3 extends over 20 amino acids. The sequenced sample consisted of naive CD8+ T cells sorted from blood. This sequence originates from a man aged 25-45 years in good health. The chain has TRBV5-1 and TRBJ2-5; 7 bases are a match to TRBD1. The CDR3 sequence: CASSSYGTGAAEKIQETQYF. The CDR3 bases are TGCGCCAGCAGCTCGTACGGTACAGGGGCCGCCGAGAAGATTCAAGAGACCCAGTACTTC.